A single sample is the source of the 18 T cell receptor beta chains below, sequenced in a study of blood T cell repertoires in COVID-19. Some clones are missing from TCRdb's copy, which holds only in-frame ones; the method was immunoSEQ multiplex PCR. The repertoire consists of approximately 340,000 clones, with around 88% occurring once and the leading ten covering 2.5% to 3%. The sequenced sample was peripheral blood. Receptors originate from a man aged 25 to 45 with active or convalescent COVID-19.

The chain joins TRBV11-3 to TRBJ2-3; D is possibly TRBD1 (6 bases). The CDR3 spans 14 residues. Germline assignment: CDR1 SGHNT and CDR2 YENEEA. V lost 3 bases to trimming and J lost 4 bases, with 11 bases between them. The DNA of the CDR3 is TGTGCCAGCAGCTTTCGTGAGGGGGCAGATACGCAGTATTTT. Its protein product is CASSFREGADTQYF.

As regards this clone: This sample also contains other DNA sequences that code for the same CDR3. This chain uses TRBV4-3 with TRBJ2-2; the D is unclear. The CDR3 covers 15 residues. Looked up from germline, CDR1 is LGHNA and CDR2 is YSLEER. V was cut by 4 bases and J by 0 bases, with 9 bases left in between. The CDR3 DNA sequence: TGCGCCAGCAGCCGAGACCGTACGAACACCGGGGAGCTGTTTTTT. It is translated as CASSRDRTNTGELFF.

V is TRBV4-3 and J is TRBJ2-3; D uncertain. CDR1 LGHNA and CDR2 YSLEER come from the germline V gene. The V end lost 0 bases, the J end lost 6 bases, and 13 bases lay between the germline ends. There are 15 residues in the CDR3. The CDR3 loop is CASSQDGVVRDTQYF. The CDR3 bases are TGCGCCAGCAGCCAAGATGGAGTAGTAAGGGATACGCAGTATTTT.

A note on this clone: Other DNA sequences in the sample encode the same CDR3. The chain recombines TRBV5-1 with TRBJ2-1, with TRBD1 matching over 8 bases. The V and J ends lost 4 bases and 6 bases, in that order; junction bases with no gene match: 6. Germline loops: CDR1 SGHRS, CDR2 YFSETQ. This CDR3 spans 14 amino acids. The CDR3 protein is CASSLQTGGNEQFF. CDR3 DNA: TGCGCCAGCAGCCTTCAAACAGGGGGCAATGAGCAGTTCTTC.

This clone has a single count. CDR3 bases: TGTGCCAGCAGCTTAGACGGGAAGTATGGCTACACCTTC. Its protein is CASSLDGKYGYTF. The chain carries TRBV11-2 and TRBJ1-2, with unresolved D. This CDR3 is built from 13 residues. The germline CDR1 and CDR2 sequences are SGHAT and FQNNGV. V shed 0 bases and J shed 5 bases, with 7 bases lying between them.

The rearrangement joins TRBV19 to TRBJ2-5; TRBD1 is a possible D gene (5 bases). This CDR3 is 13 amino acids long. Germline assignment: CDR1 LNHDA and CDR2 SQIVND (reference sequence). The V gene lost 3 bases and the J gene lost 2 bases, with 7 bases spanning the gap. The CDR3 region has the DNA TGTGCCAGTAGTATGACAGTACAAGAGACCCAGTACTTC. Its translation: CASSMTVQETQYF. Complete variable domain (other parts from reference TRBV19 and TRBJ2-5): DGGITQSPKYLFRKEGQNVTLSCEQNLNHDAMYWYRQDPGQGLRLIYYSQIVNDFQKGDIAEGYSVSREKKESFPLTVTSAQKNPTAFYLCASSMTVQETQYFGPGTRLLVL.

This chain links TRBV5-5 with TRBJ1-5, with 8 positions matching TRBD1. Germline V gene data show CDR1 as SGHKS and CDR2 as YYEKEE (reference sequence). This CDR3 spans 15 amino acids. Germline trimming cut 2 bases from V and 5 bases from J; bases unmatched to any gene: 6. The DNA of the CDR3 is TGTGCCAGCAGCTTATTTTCGACAGGGGATCAGCCCCAGCATTTT. This translates into CASSLFSTGDQPQHF.

The chain joins TRBV6-5 to TRBJ2-7; TRBD2 matches 11 bases. V lost 6 bases to trimming and J lost 6 bases; unmatched junction nucleotides: 7. The CDR3 extends over 14 amino acids. Germline V gives CDR1 MNHEY, CDR2 SVGAGI. CDR3 sequence: CASRASGGPSEQYF. CDR3 sequence (DNA): TGTGCCAGCAGGGCTAGCGGGGGGCCTTCCGAGCAGTACTTC.

The rearrangement joins TRBV30 to TRBJ1-2, with D possibly being TRBD1 (6 bases). V was clipped by 3 bases and J by 2 bases, with 7 bases between them. The CDR3 loop spans 12 amino acids. The V gene's germline CDR1 is GTSNPN and CDR2 SVGIG (reference sequence). For the CDR3, the DNA is TGTGCCTGGAGGGGACAAAACTATGGCTACACCTTC. Translation gives CAWRGQNYGYTF.

A few counts support this clone. This chain connects TRBV5-4 to TRBJ1-2, with a weak D call TRBD1 (6 bases). From germline, CDR1 is SGHNT and CDR2 YYREEE (reference sequence). V gave up 4 bases and J gave up 0 bases, with 16 bases separating them. The CDR3 has 16 amino acids. The CDR3 DNA is TGTGCCAGCAGCCCGGGGGGGGGCCTTTCTAACTATGGCTACACCTTC. This encodes CASSPGGGLSNYGYTF.

The CDR3 DNA is TGTGCCATCAGTGAGTCGATCGGCCAAGAGACCCAGTACTTC. It translates to CAISESIGQETQYF. The chain carries TRBV10-3 and TRBJ2-5, with no clear D. V was clipped by 0 bases and J by 1 base, with 6 bases between them. Germline values: CDR1 ENHRY, CDR2 SYGVKD. This CDR3 is 14 amino acids long.

This rearrangement joins TRBV6-5 to TRBJ2-7; 8 nucleotides agree with TRBD1. Germline lookup yields CDR1 MNHEY and CDR2 SVGAGI. The CDR3 runs 15 residues. J gave up 7 bases and V 2 bases, and 10 bases lay outside the gene matches. DNA of the CDR3: TGTGCCAGCAGTTACGGGACAGGATTCTCGAGGGAGCAGTACTTC. Translation gives CASSYGTGFSREQYF.

In DNA form, the CDR3 reads TGTGCCAGCAGTTCCGTCCCGGGACAGTACAATGAGCAGTTCTTC. Translation: CASSSVPGQYNEQFF. This rearrangement joins TRBV6-2 or TRBV6-3 to TRBJ2-1; 7 positions agree with TRBD1. This CDR3 comprises 15 residues. Germline V CDR1 and CDR2: MNHEY, SVGEGT. The junction had 7 bases not matched to a gene; V was cut back by 4 bases and J by 4 bases.

This clone was seen only once. The chain is built from TRBV4-3 and TRBJ2-1; 9 bases map to TRBD2. Germline V gives CDR1 LGHNA, CDR2 YSLEER. The CDR3 loop spans 17 amino acids. J was trimmed by 2 bases and V by 0 bases; bases with no gene match: 5. CDR3 DNA sequence: TGCGCCAGCAGCCAAGATCGGACTAGCGTGGCCTACAATGAGCAGTTCTTC. Translating gives CASSQDRTSVAYNEQFF.

The chain is built from TRBV30 and TRBJ2-3; TRBD2 aligns across 8 bases. Trimming cost V 4 bases and J 2 bases; bases outside gene matches: 11. Per the germline V gene, CDR1 is GTSNPN and CDR2 is SVGIG (reference sequence). This CDR3 contains 16 residues. Written as DNA, the CDR3 is TGTGCCTGGACCTCCGCGGGGGGCCTCTACACAGATACGCAGTATTTT. It encodes CAWTSAGGLYTDTQYF.

This clone came up a few times. J is TRBJ1-2 and V is TRBV6-5; the D gene is possibly TRBD1 (6 bases). CDR3 length: 14 residues. The ends were cut back, 6 bases at V and 1 base at J, with 12 bases in the middle. Germline loops: CDR1 MNHEY, CDR2 SVGAGI. CDR3 nucleotide sequence: TGTGCCAGCAGAAACTTACAGGGTAACTATGGCTACACCTTC. Amino acids: CASRNLQGNYGYTF.

This clone was seen a single time. The J gene is TRBJ2-1, the V gene TRBV5-1, with 14 nucleotides matching TRBD2. The CDR3 has 19 residues. Germline V gives CDR1 SGHRS, CDR2 YFSETQ. V shed 7 bases, J shed 0 bases, and the junction held 12 bases outside the gene matches. The CDR3 region has the DNA TGCGCCAGCTCTTTCCCCGGGACTAGCGGGGGTAGCTCCTACAATGAGCAGTTCTTC. Its protein is CASSFPGTSGGSSYNEQFF.

The V gene is TRBV28, the J gene TRBJ2-4, with D possibly matching TRBD1 (5 bases). Trimming cost V 6 bases and J 6 bases, with 15 bases left between them. Germline CDR1 reads MDHEN; CDR2 reads SYDVKM. CDR3 size: 14 residues. The CDR3 DNA is TGTGCCAGCAGCCCCCACCAGGGATTAAACATTCAGTACTTC. It yields the protein CASSPHQGLNIQYF.